These 20 T cell receptor beta chains were all obtained from the same sample, sequenced in a study of CD8 T cells in ankylosing spondylitis. Each CDR3 protein gets one entry after TCRdb re-called the 5' RACE reads with MiXCR. The table has under 300,000 distinct CDR3 sequences, approximately 10% seen once. Sequencing was done on a sample of blood, either unsorted or a sorted T cell fraction (not recorded which). These TCRs come from a male donor with ankylosing spondylitis or in good health (not recorded which).

In this sample, this clonotype turned up many times. The V call is TRBV4-2, the J call TRBJ1-4; TRBD1 agrees at 7 bases. Unmatched junction bases numbered 10, after V lost 4 bases and J lost 8 bases. The CDR3 has 15 residues. Germline lookup yields CDR1 LGHNA and CDR2 YNFKEQ. The CDR3 spells CASSLTRGQGEKLFF. CDR3 DNA sequence: TGTGCCAGCAGCCTTACTAGGGGGCAGGGCGAAAAACTGTTTTTT.

This chain connects TRBV25-1 to TRBJ2-7, with 8 nucleotides matching TRBD1. There are 14 residues in the CDR3. Looked up from germline, CDR1 is MGHDK and CDR2 is SYGVNS. Trimming removed 6 bases from V and 4 bases from J; junction bases left unmatched: 8. The CDR3 loop is CASSPRQGWYEQYF. The CDR3 coding sequence is TGTGCCAGCAGCCCCCGACAGGGGTGGTACGAGCAGTACTTC.

This clonotype was observed at least ten times. In DNA, the CDR3 is TGCAGTGCTAGGACTAGCGGGCAAAACATTCAGTACTTC. It translates to CSARTSGQNIQYF. The chain is built from TRBV20-1 and TRBJ2-4, with TRBD2 matching 10 bases. CDR3 length equals 13 residues. The germline V gene has CDR1 DFQATT and CDR2 SNEGSKA (reference sequence). J was trimmed by 5 bases and V by 3 bases; bases with no gene match: 1.

This clonotype was recorded many times. The V call is TRBV11-2, the J call TRBJ2-5; 9 positions agree with TRBD1. The CDR3 length is 19 residues. V shed 0 bases and J 5 bases; nucleotides not matched to a gene: 16. Germline V gene sequence: CDR1 SGHAT, CDR2 FQNNGV. The CDR3 loop is CASSLDFLRGTGSGETQYF. In DNA form, the CDR3 reads TGTGCCAGCAGCTTAGATTTCTTGAGAGGGACAGGGTCAGGCGAGACCCAGTACTTC.

This clonotype has ten or more counts. The gene calls are TRBV5-1 and TRBJ1-1; the match to TRBD1 covers 8 bases. Germline lookup yields CDR1 SGHRS and CDR2 YFSETQ. Trimming removed 4 bases from V and 5 bases from J; junction bases left unmatched: 4. The CDR3 consists of 13 residues. CDR3 sequence: CASSQQGGTEAFF. Here the CDR3 DNA reads TGCGCCAGCAGCCAACAGGGGGGGACTGAAGCTTTCTTT.

In regard to this clonotype: With a much larger clone just one base away, this may be a read error. The chain links TRBV4-2 to TRBJ1-5; D gene uncertain. There are 14 residues in the CDR3. Germline CDR1 and CDR2: LGHNA and YNFKEQ. This chain's CDR3 is CTSSQDVLGQPQHF. The CDR3 DNA is TGTACCAGCAGCCAAGATGTGTTGGGACAGCCCCAGCATTTT.

This clonotype came up many times. The chain has TRBV10-3 and TRBJ1-2; 8 nucleotides match TRBD1. The length of the CDR3 is 16 residues. V lost 6 bases, J lost 2 bases, and 11 bases stayed unmatched. Looked up from germline, CDR1 is ENHRY and CDR2 is SYGVKD. In nucleotides, the CDR3 is TGTGCCATCAGCCCGGGACAGGACCGATCAAACTATGGCTACACCTTC. Translating it yields CAISPGQDRSNYGYTF.

This clonotype was counted many times. The genes are TRBV3-1 and TRBJ2-7; no firm D call. The CDR3 is 15 residues long. V was pared by 0 bases and J by 0 bases, with 9 bases between. In germline, CDR1 is LGHDT, CDR2 YNNKEL (reference sequence). CDR3 coding DNA: TGTGCCAGCAGCCAAGATCTCAGCACCTCCTACGAGCAGTACTTC. Protein product: CASSQDLSTSYEQYF.

This clonotype has a single count. It may be a read error: a sequence one base away is much more abundant. The chain recombines TRBV5-1 with TRBJ1-1; TRBD1 might be the D (5 bases). Germline V gives CDR1 SGHRS, CDR2 YFSETQ. This CDR3 region has 14 residues. With 4 bases removed from V and 7 bases from J, the gap between germline ends came to 17 bases. DNA of the CDR3: TGCGCCAGCAGCCTAGGGGTTGCGGACATTGAAGCTTTCTTT. Its translation: CASSLGVADIEAFF. The full variable domain, with the rest looked up from reference TRBV5-1 and TRBJ1-1, is KAGVTQTPRYLIKTRGQQVTLSCSPISGHRSVSWYQQTPGQGLQFLFEYFSETQRNKGNFPGRFSGRQFSNSRSEMNVSTLELGDSALYLCASSLGVADIEAFFGQGTRLTVV.

The rearrangement joins TRBV10-1 to TRBJ2-7; 8 nucleotides agree with TRBD1. The CDR3 has 14 amino acids. The V gene's germline CDR1 is WNHNN and CDR2 SYGVQD (reference sequence). The V gene end was trimmed by 8 bases and the J gene end by 2 bases; junction bases not matched to a gene: 8. The CDR3 nucleotides read TGCGCCAGCGGAGGACAGGGCGGGCCCTACGAGCAGTACTTC. It encodes CASGGQGGPYEQYF.

This clonotype was picked up many times. The chain has TRBV7-9 and TRBJ2-2; 9 bases match TRBD1. Trimming removed 3 bases from V and 4 bases from J; junction bases left unmatched: 3. Per germline, CDR1 SEHNR and CDR2 FQNEAQ (reference sequence). This CDR3 contains 15 residues. CDR3 DNA sequence: TGTGCCAGCAGCTTGGACAGGGGACGCACCGGGGAGCTGTTTTTT. This encodes CASSLDRGRTGELFF. Supplemented by reference TRBV7-9 and TRBJ2-2, the full variable domain reads DTGVSQNPRHKITKRGQNVTFRCDPISEHNRLYWYRQTLGQGPEFLTYFQNEAQLEKSRLLSDRFSAERPKGSFSTLEIQRTEQGDSAMYLCASSLDRGRTGELFFGEGSRLTVL.

This rearrangement joins TRBV10-3 to TRBJ2-1; 9 nucleotides match TRBD2. CDR3 length: 17 residues. Unmatched junction bases numbered 15, after V lost 5 bases and J lost 7 bases. The V gene's germline CDR1 is ENHRY and CDR2 SYGVKD. CDR3 region: CAISSPPGGGAGNEQFF. The DNA of the CDR3 is TGTGCCATCAGTTCCCCCCCGGGCGGGGGGGCGGGGAATGAGCAGTTCTTC.

The chain is built from TRBV7-2 and TRBJ2-5; D perhaps matches TRBD1 (5 bases). The CDR3 consists of 14 residues. Germline V gene lookup returns CDR1 SGHTA and CDR2 FQGNSA. V dropped 3 bases and J dropped 1 base, with 9 bases sitting between them. CDR3 sequence: CASSFSGIQETQYF. The CDR3 bases are TGTGCCAGCAGCTTTTCAGGGATCCAAGAGACCCAGTACTTC.

This clonotype was seen a handful of times. V usage is TRBV5-4 and J usage is TRBJ1-2; 9 nucleotides match TRBD1. The CDR3 extends over 12 amino acids. Germline V CDR1 and CDR2: SGHNT, YYREEE (reference sequence). V dropped 0 bases and J dropped 13; count of bases not matched to a gene: 4. CDR3 bases: TGTGCCAGCAGCTTGGGACAGGGGGATCTCACCTTC. Translated: CASSLGQGDLTF.

This clonotype was counted ten times or more. V gene TRBV29-1 combines with J gene TRBJ2-3; TRBD1 aligns across 7 bases. V gave up 7 bases and J gave up 5 bases; unmatched junction bases: 0. CDR3 size: 10 residues. Germline assignment: CDR1 SQVTM and CDR2 ANQGSEA. CDR3 in amino acids: CSAGGDTQYF. In DNA, the CDR3 is TGCAGCGCAGGGGGAGATACGCAGTATTTT.

The CDR3 here is CAWSGRLYYEQYF. The CDR3 DNA follows: TGTGCCTGGTCGGGACGGCTATACTACGAGCAGTACTTC. The gene calls are TRBV30 and TRBJ2-7, with D perhaps given as TRBD1 or TRBD2 (5 bases each). In germline, CDR1 is GTSNPN, CDR2 SVGIG (reference sequence). The CDR3 is 13 residues long. V was shortened by 5 bases and J by 3 bases, with 14 bases between the two germline ends.

This clonotype was observed at least ten times. The gene calls are TRBV5-4 and TRBJ2-7; D is unresolved. Germline V lookup: CDR1 SGHNT, CDR2 YYREEE (reference sequence). V lost 2 bases, J lost 0 bases, and 9 bases lay in between. There are 14 residues in the CDR3. The chain's CDR3 is CASSFGPSSYEQYF. The CDR3 DNA is TGTGCCAGCAGCTTTGGGCCTAGCTCCTACGAGCAGTACTTC.

V usage is TRBV12-3 or TRBV12-4 and J usage is TRBJ2-1; perhaps TRBD1 as D (6 bases). Trimming removed 6 bases from V and 0 bases from J, with 9 bases in between. The CDR3 consists of 14 residues. CDR3 loop: CASRDRSSYNEQFF. The DNA of the CDR3 is TGTGCCAGCAGAGACAGGAGCTCCTACAATGAGCAGTTCTTC.

The chain combines TRBV3-1 with TRBJ2-1; TRBD2 aligns across 9 bases. Germline V lookup: CDR1 LGHDT, CDR2 YNNKEL (reference sequence). This CDR3 region has 15 residues. With V trimmed by 0 bases and J by 7 bases, 4 bases remained unmatched. The CDR3 sequence is CASSQDRLAGNEQFF. The CDR3 DNA reads TGTGCCAGCAGCCAAGATCGGCTAGCGGGAAATGAGCAGTTCTTC.

This clonotype was recorded at least ten times. The rearrangement links TRBV12-3 or TRBV12-4 to TRBJ2-7, with 7 bases matching TRBD2. With 6 bases clipped from V and 1 base from J, the junction kept 6 bases outside the gene matches. The CDR3 consists of 14 residues. This CDR3 is CASSSQGGSYEQYF. In DNA form, the CDR3 reads TGTGCCAGCAGCAGCCAGGGAGGGTCCTACGAGCAGTACTTC.